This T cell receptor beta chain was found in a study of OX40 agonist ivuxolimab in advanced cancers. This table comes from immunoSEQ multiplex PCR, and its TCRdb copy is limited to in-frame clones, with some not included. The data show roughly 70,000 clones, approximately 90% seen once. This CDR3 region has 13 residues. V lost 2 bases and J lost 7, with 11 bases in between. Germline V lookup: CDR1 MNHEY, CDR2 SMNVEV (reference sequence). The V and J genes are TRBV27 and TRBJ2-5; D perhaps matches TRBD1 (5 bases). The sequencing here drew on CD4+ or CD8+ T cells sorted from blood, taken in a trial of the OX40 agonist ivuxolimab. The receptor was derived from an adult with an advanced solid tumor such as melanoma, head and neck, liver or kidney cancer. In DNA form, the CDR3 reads TGTGCCAGCAGTTTACGTCAGGGCAGGACCCAGTACTTC. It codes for CASSLRQGRTQYF.